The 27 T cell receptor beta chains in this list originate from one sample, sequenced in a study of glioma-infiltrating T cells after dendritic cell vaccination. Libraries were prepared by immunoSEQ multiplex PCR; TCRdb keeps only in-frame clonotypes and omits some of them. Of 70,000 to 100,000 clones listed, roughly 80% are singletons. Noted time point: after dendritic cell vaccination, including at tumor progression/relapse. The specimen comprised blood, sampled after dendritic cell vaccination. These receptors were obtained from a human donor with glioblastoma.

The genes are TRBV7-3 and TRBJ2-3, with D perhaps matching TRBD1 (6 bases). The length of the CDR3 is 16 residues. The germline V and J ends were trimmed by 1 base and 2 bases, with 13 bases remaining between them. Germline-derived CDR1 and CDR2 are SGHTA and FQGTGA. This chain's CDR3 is CASSLIGRTDTDTQYF. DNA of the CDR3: TGTGCCAGCAGCTTAATTGGTCGGACAGACACAGATACGCAGTATTTT.

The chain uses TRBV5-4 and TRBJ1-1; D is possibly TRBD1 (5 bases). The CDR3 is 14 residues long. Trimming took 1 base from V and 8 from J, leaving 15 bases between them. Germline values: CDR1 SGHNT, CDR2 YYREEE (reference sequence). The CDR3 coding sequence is TGTGCCAGCAGCTTGAGGGAGGGACGGCAAGAAGCTTTCTTT. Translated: CASSLREGRQEAFF.

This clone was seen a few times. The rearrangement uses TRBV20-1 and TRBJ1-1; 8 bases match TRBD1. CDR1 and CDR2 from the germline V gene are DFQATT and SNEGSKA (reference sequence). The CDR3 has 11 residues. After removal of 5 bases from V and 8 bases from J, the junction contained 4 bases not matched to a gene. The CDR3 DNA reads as TGCAGTGCTGGGGGGACAGGCGAAGCTTTCTTT. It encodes CSAGGTGEAFF.

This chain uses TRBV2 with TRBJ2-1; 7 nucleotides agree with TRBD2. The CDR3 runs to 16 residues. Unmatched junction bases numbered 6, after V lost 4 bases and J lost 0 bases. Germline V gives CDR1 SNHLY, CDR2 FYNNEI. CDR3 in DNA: TGTGCCAGCAGTGCGACCGGGACTACCTCCTACAATGAGCAGTTCTTC. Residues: CASSATGTTSYNEQFF.

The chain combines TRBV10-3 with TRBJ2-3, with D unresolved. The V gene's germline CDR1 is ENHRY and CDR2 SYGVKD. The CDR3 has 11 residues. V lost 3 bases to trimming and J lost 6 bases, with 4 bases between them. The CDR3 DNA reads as TGTGCCATCAGTGAATCTGATACGCAGTATTTT. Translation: CAISESDTQYF.

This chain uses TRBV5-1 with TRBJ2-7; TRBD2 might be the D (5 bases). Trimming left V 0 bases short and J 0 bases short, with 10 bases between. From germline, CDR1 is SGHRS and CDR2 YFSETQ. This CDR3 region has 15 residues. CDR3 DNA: TGCGCCAGCAGCTTGGTTCCGGGGAACTCCTACGAGCAGTACTTC. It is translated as CASSLVPGNSYEQYF.

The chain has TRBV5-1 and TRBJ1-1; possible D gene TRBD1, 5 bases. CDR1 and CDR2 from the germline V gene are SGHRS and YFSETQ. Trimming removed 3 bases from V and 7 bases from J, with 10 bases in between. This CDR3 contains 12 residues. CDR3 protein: CASSSGGLEAFF. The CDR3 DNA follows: TGCGCCAGCAGCTCCGGGGGTCTTGAAGCTTTCTTT. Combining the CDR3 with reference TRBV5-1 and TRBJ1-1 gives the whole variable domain KAGVTQTPRYLIKTRGQQVTLSCSPISGHRSVSWYQQTPGQGLQFLFEYFSETQRNKGNFPGRFSGRQFSNSRSEMNVSTLELGDSALYLCASSSGGLEAFFGQGTRLTVV.

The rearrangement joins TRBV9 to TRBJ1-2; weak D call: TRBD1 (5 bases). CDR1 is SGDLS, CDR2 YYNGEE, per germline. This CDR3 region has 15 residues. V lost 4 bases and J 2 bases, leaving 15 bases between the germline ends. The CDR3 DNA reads TGTGCCAGCAGCACCGACAGCACCCCAAACTATGGCTACACCTTC. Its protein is CASSTDSTPNYGYTF.

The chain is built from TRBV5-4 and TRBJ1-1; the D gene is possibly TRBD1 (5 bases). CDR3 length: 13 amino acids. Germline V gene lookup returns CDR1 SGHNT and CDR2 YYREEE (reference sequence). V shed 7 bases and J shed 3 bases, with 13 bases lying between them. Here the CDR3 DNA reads TGTGCCAGCGCGCGGGGGTACGACACTGAAGCTTTCTTT. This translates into CASARGYDTEAFF.

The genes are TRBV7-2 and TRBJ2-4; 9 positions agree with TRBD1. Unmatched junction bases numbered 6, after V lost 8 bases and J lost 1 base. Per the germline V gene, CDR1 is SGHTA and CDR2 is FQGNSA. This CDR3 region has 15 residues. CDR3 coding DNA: TGTGCCAGCGGGGGACAGGGAGACGCCAAAAACATTCAGTACTTC. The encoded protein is CASGGQGDAKNIQYF.

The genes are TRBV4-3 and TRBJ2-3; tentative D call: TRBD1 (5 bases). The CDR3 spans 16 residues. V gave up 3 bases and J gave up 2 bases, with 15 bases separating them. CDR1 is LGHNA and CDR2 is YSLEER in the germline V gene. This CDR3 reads CASSQALGAATDTQYF. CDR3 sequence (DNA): TGCGCCAGCAGCCAGGCCCTAGGGGCAGCCACAGATACGCAGTATTTT.

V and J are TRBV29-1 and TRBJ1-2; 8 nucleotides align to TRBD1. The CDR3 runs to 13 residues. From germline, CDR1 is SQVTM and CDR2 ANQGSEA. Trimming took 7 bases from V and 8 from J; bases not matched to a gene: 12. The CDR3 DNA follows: TGCAGCGCGTCAGGGGGCTCGGTTGACGGCTACACCTTC. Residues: CSASGGSVDGYTF.

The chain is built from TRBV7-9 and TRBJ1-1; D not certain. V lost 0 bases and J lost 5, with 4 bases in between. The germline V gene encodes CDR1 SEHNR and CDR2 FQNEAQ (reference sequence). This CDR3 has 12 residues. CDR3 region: CASSLAQTEAFF. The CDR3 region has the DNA TGTGCCAGCAGCTTAGCGCAGACTGAAGCTTTCTTT.

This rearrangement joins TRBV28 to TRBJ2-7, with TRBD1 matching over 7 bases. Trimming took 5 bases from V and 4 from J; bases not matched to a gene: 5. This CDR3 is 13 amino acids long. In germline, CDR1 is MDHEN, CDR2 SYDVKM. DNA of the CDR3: TGTGCCAGCAGTCCCGGGACAGAATACGAGCAGTACTTC. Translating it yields CASSPGTEYEQYF.

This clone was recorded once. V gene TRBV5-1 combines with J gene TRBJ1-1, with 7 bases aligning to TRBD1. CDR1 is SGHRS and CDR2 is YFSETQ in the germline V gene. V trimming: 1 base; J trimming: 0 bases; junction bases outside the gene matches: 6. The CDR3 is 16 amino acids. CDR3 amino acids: CASSLKWQGVNTEAFF. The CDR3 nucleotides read TGCGCCAGCAGCTTGAAGTGGCAGGGGGTGAACACTGAAGCTTTCTTT.

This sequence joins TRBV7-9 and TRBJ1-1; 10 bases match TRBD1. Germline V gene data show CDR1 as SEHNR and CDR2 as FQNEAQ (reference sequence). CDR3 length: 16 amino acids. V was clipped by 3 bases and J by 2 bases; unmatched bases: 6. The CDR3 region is CASSLGTGAGNTEAFF. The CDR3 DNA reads TGTGCCAGCAGCTTGGGGACAGGGGCGGGAAACACTGAAGCTTTCTTT.

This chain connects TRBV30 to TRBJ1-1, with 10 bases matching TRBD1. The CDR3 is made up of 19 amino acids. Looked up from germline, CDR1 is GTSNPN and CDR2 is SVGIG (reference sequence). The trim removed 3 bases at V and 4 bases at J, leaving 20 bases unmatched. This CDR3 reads CAWRTSTGGMLRGSTEAFF. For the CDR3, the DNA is TGTGCCTGGAGAACGTCGACAGGGGGCATGCTTCGGGGTAGCACTGAAGCTTTCTTT.

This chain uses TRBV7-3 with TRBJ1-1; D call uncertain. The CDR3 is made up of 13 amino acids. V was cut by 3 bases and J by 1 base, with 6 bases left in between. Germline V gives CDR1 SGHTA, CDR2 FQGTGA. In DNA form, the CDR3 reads TGTGCCAGCAGCTTGCGGGCGAACACTGAAGCTTTCTTT. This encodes CASSLRANTEAFF.

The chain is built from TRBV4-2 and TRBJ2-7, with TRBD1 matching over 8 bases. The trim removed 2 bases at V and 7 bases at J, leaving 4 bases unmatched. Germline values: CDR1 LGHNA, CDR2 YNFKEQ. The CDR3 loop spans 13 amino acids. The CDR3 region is CASSQRQGREQYF. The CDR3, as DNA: TGTGCCAGCAGCCAAAGACAGGGGCGGGAGCAGTACTTC.

CDR3 amino acids: CASSQDESGGGDTQYF. CDR3 in DNA: TGCGCCAGCAGCCAAGATGAAAGCGGGGGAGGGGATACGCAGTATTTT. The V and J genes are TRBV4-3 and TRBJ2-3, with TRBD2 identical over 8 bases. V shed 0 bases and J 6 bases; nucleotides not matched to a gene: 8. CDR1 and CDR2 (germline): LGHNA, YSLEER. The CDR3 runs to 16 residues.

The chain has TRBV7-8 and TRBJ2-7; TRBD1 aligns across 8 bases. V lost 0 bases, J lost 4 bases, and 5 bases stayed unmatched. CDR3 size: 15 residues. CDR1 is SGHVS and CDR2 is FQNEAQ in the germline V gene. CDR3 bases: TGTGCCAGCAGCTTAGCAGGGACAGGATGGTACGAGCAGTACTTC. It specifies CASSLAGTGWYEQYF.

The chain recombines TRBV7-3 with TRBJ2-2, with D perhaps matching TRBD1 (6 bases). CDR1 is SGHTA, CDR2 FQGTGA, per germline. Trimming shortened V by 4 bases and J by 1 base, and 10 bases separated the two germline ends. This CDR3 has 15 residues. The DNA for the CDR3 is TGTGCCAGCAGCTCCCCGGGACAGAACACCGGGGAGCTGTTTTTT. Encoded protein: CASSSPGQNTGELFF.

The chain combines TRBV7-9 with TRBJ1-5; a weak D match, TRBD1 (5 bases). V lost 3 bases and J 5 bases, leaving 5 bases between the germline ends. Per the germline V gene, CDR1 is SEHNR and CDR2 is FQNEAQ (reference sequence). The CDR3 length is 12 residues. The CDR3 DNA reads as TGTGCCAGCAGCTTGACAGATCAGCCCCAGCATTTT. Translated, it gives CASSLTDQPQHF.

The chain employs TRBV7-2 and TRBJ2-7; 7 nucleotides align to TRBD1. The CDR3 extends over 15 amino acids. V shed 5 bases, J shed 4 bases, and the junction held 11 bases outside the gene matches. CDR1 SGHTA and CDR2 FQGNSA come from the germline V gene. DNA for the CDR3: TGTGCCAGCAGCAACACCGGGACAGCCCCTTACGAGCAGTACTTC. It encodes CASSNTGTAPYEQYF. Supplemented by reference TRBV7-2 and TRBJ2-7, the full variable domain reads GAGVSQSPSNKVTEKGKDVELRCDPISGHTALYWYRQSLGQGLEFLIYFQGNSAPDKSGLPSDRFSAERTGGSVSTLTIQRTQQEDSAVYLCASSNTGTAPYEQYFGPGTRLTVT.

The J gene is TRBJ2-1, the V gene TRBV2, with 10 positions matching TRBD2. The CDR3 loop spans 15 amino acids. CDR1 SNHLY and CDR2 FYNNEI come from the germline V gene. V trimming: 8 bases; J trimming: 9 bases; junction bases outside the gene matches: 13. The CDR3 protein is CASGLQGSSGGEQFF. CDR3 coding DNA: TGTGCCAGCGGATTACAGGGCTCTAGCGGGGGTGAGCAGTTCTTC.

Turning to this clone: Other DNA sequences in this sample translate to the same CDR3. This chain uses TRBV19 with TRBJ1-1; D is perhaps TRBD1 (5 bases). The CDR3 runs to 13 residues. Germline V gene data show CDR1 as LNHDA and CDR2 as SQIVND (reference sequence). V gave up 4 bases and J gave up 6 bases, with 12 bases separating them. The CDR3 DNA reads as TGTGCCAGTAGTACAACAGGAGGGGCTGAAGCTTTCTTT. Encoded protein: CASSTTGGAEAFF. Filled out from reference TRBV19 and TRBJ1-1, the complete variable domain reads DGGITQSPKYLFRKEGQNVTLSCEQNLNHDAMYWYRQDPGQGLRLIYYSQIVNDFQKGDIAEGYSVSREKKESFPLTVTSAQKNPTAFYLCASSTTGGAEAFFGQGTRLTVV.

DNA of the CDR3: TGCAGCGTTGGGAGCGGGGATCCCACAGATACGCAGTATTTT. The encoded protein is CSVGSGDPTDTQYF. This rearrangement joins TRBV29-1 to TRBJ2-3; the match to TRBD2 covers 7 bases. This CDR3 comprises 14 residues. The ends lost 4 bases at V and 2 bases at J; junction bases unmatched: 6. Looked up from germline, CDR1 is SQVTM and CDR2 is ANQGSEA.